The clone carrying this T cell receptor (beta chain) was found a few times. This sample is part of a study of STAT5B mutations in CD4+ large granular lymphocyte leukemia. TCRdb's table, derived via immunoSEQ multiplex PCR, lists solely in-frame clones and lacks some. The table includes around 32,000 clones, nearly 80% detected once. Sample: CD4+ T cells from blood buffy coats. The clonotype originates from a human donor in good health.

In DNA, the CDR3 is TGTGCCAGTAGGCCTCGGGAGGGGGTCCCTGGGGCCAACGTCCTGACTTTC. Encoded protein: CASRPREGVPGANVLTF. The chain joins TRBV19 to TRBJ2-6, with TRBD2 matching 8 bases. Germline CDR1 is LNHDA and CDR2 is SQIVND (reference sequence). Germline trimming cut 6 bases from V and 2 bases from J; bases unmatched to any gene: 9. The length of the CDR3 is 17 residues.